This TCR beta chain is drawn from a study of tumor-infiltrating lymphocytes in primary liver carcinoma. Study overall: Tissue type made little difference to sample yields of roughly 3.65 to 7.13 million productive TCRbeta reads.

RNA and DNA were co-extracted from about 19-30 mg of unsorted bulk tissue. Each of the tumor samples contained in excess of 80% viable tumor cells. A constant-region primer served to make TCR beta cDNA from roughly 540 ng total RNA. The TCR beta library was amplified through three nested multiplex PCR rounds in a modified ARM-PCR procedure. In the first two PCR rounds, TRBV1-TRBV30 forward primers were paired with a C-beta reverse primer, and each round lasted roughly 9 cycles. TCRdb ran MiXCR on the multiplex PCR reads and lists one entry per CDR3 protein. The sample consists of 45,000 to 55,000 distinct CDR3 sequences, around 79% of them appearing once. The germline gives CDR1 SQVTM, CDR2 ANQGSEA. The CDR3 extends over 13 amino acids. Trimming took 7 bases from V and 7 from J, leaving 16 bases between them.

This TCR came from a middle-aged man with primary liver carcinoma and hepatitis B virus infection. V and J are TRBV29-1 and TRBJ1-4, with unresolved D. The sequencing input was liver tumor tissue from sampling region 2. Indicated subset: tumor region T2, inferior pole. CDR3 in DNA: TGCAGCGCCGAGAAGGGCAGTACTGAAAAACTGTTTTTT. Translation gives CSAEKGSTEKLFF.